This T cell receptor (beta chain) was sequenced for a study of T cell responses to AZD1222 COVID-19 vaccine. Study-level points and caveats: Spike was spanned by vaccine-associated CD4 TCRs, with dominance at 160-218 and 743-854. Donor demographics were predominantly white British with a female majority; clonal diversity may be underestimated. Within unmutated variant regions lay the reported targets of nearly half of spike-specific TCRs.

Remarks on this clone: Antigen specificity is unknown.

Repertoires were generated with immunoSEQ multiplex PCR, while TCRdb's copy carries only in-frame clones and drops some. The sample contains fewer than 200,000 clones, 94% of which appear only once. In germline, CDR1 is SGDLS, CDR2 YYNGEE. The length of the CDR3 is 15 residues. V lost 6 bases, J lost 5 bases, and 7 bases stayed unmatched. Sample: peripheral blood, taken 28 days after the second AZD1222 dose. This receptor was identified in an adult who received the AZD1222 COVID-19 vaccine. The J gene is TRBJ1-6, the V gene TRBV9; 8 bases line up with TRBD1. The CDR3 loop reads CASKAGQDHNSPLHF. The CDR3 region has the DNA TGTGCCAGCAAGGCGGGACAGGACCATAATTCACCCCTCCACTTT.